This entry lists 27 T cell receptor beta chains sequenced from one sample in a study of shared clonotypes between healthy human individuals. CD45RO-negative, CCR7-selected cells formed the naive CD8 fraction, which excluded terminally differentiated effector memory CD45RA+ cells. The method was immunoSEQ multiplex PCR; TCRdb's version includes in-frame clones alone and lacks a portion of them. The sample has around 2,000,000 clones, about 95% seen once; the top ten hold about 1.1%. The sequenced sample consisted of naive CD8+ T cells sorted from blood. Receptors originate from a man between 18 and 35 years old in good health.

The chain links TRBV6-5 to TRBJ2-5; D gene unclear. The ends were cut back, 8 bases at V and 3 bases at J, with 10 bases in the middle. The CDR3 contains 12 residues. Germline values: CDR1 MNHEY, CDR2 SVGAGI. The CDR3 nucleotides read TGTGCCAGCGGATACAATAAAGAGACCCAGTACTTC. This gives the protein CASGYNKETQYF.

The chain couples TRBV7-6 to TRBJ1-1; the D is unclear. Germline assignment: CDR1 SGHVS and CDR2 FNYEAQ. The CDR3 totals 13 residues. Trimming removed 7 bases from V and 2 bases from J, with 11 bases in between. The DNA of the CDR3 is TGTGCCAGCAAAGCGGAGGGTAACACTGAAGCTTTCTTT. Residues: CASKAEGNTEAFF.

The chain recombines TRBV5-6 with TRBJ2-7; a possible D gene is TRBD1 (6 bases). CDR3 size: 12 residues. Germline lookup yields CDR1 SGHDT and CDR2 YYEEEE. With 4 bases removed from V and 3 bases from J, the gap between germline ends came to 8 bases. This chain's CDR3 is CASSVDSYEQYF. CDR3 nucleotides: TGTGCCAGCAGCGTGGACAGCTACGAGCAGTACTTC.

The chain has TRBV11-3 and TRBJ2-1, with a tentative D call TRBD2 (6 bases). This CDR3 has 15 residues. Germline V gene sequence: CDR1 SGHNT, CDR2 YENEEA. Trimming shortened V by 0 bases and J by 4 bases, and 10 bases separated the two germline ends. CDR3 sequence reads: CASSLDNGRYNEQFF. The CDR3 DNA is TGTGCCAGCAGCTTAGATAACGGGAGATACAATGAGCAGTTCTTC. Full variable domain (missing parts from reference TRBV11-3 and TRBJ2-1): EAGVVQSPRYKIIEKKQPVAFWCNPISGHNTLYWYLQNLGQGPELLIRYENEEAVDDSQLPKDRFSAERLKGVDSTLKIQPAELGDSAVYLCASSLDNGRYNEQFFGPGTRLTVL.

CDR3 sequence: CASSEWEAGELFF. As DNA, the CDR3 is TGTGCCAGCAGTGAATGGGAGGCCGGGGAGCTGTTTTTT. V is TRBV2 and J is TRBJ2-2; tentatively, D is TRBD2 (6 bases). This CDR3 has 13 amino acids. Per the germline V gene, CDR1 is SNHLY and CDR2 is FYNNEI. Trimming removed 2 bases from V and 6 bases from J, with 7 bases in between.

The table lists this clone with a count of one. V gene TRBV6-6 combines with J gene TRBJ2-7; D perhaps matches TRBD1 (6 bases). V shed 2 bases and J shed 2 bases, with 13 bases lying between them. CDR1 is MNHNY and CDR2 is SVGAGI in the germline V gene (reference sequence). This CDR3 has 15 amino acids. The CDR3: CASSYTQGNPYEQYF. The CDR3 bases are TGTGCCAGCAGTTACACACAGGGAAATCCCTACGAGCAGTACTTC.

The J gene is TRBJ2-3, the V gene TRBV15; TRBD2 matches 8 bases. The ends lost 2 bases at V and 2 bases at J; junction bases unmatched: 6. Looked up from germline, CDR1 is LNHNV and CDR2 is YYDKDF (reference sequence). The CDR3 spans 16 residues. CDR3 region: CATSRSAGGTTDTQYF. The CDR3, as DNA: TGTGCCACCAGCAGATCCGCGGGGGGCACCACAGATACGCAGTATTTT. Using reference TRBV15 and TRBJ2-3 for the parts outside the CDR3, the full variable domain is DAMVIQNPRYQVTQFGKPVTLSCSQTLNHNVMYWYQQKSSQAPKLLFHYYDKDFNNEADTPDNFQSRRPNTSFCFLDIRSPGLGDTAMYLCATSRSAGGTTDTQYFGPGTRLTVL.

The chain combines TRBV5-4 with TRBJ2-3; D is perhaps TRBD2 (6 bases). Germline V gives CDR1 SGHNT, CDR2 YYREEE (reference sequence). The CDR3 is 16 residues long. Trimming took 0 bases from V and 6 from J, leaving 17 bases between them. The CDR3 here is CASSLVGGGLSDTQYF. The CDR3 DNA is TGTGCCAGCAGCTTGGTGGGGGGAGGCCTCTCGGATACGCAGTATTTT.

Only one count was recorded for this clone. The chain recombines TRBV18 with TRBJ2-1, with D perhaps matching TRBD1 or TRBD2 (5 bases each). Germline V lookup: CDR1 KGHSH, CDR2 LQKENI. V was shortened by 6 bases and J by 0 bases, with 15 bases between the two germline ends. The CDR3 is 16 residues long. The CDR3: CASSALGPSSYNEQFF. The DNA of the CDR3 is TGTGCCAGCTCCGCCTTGGGACCAAGCTCCTACAATGAGCAGTTCTTC.

The chain recombines TRBV9 with TRBJ2-7, with D unresolved. V lost 1 base, J lost 4 bases, and 12 bases lay in between. CDR3 size: 14 residues. From germline, CDR1 is SGDLS and CDR2 YYNGEE. CDR3: CASSVTGRQYEQYF. In DNA, the CDR3 is TGTGCCAGCAGCGTAACTGGGCGTCAATACGAGCAGTACTTC.

A single count supports this clone. The CDR3 DNA reads TGTGCCAGCAGCCGACTAGCGGGGGTTCTTCATGAGCAGTTCTTC. Translation: CASSRLAGVLHEQFF. The V gene is TRBV7-9, the J gene TRBJ2-1, with 12 bases identical to TRBD2. V dropped 5 bases and J dropped 8; count of bases not matched to a gene: 7. The CDR3 spans 15 residues. Germline V CDR1 and CDR2: SEHNR, FQNEAQ (reference sequence).

The chain combines TRBV19 with TRBJ1-1; 7 bases agree with TRBD1. V lost 6 bases, J lost 0 bases, and 7 bases stayed unmatched. The CDR3 contains 15 residues. The germline V gene has CDR1 LNHDA and CDR2 SQIVND (reference sequence). The CDR3 sequence: CASSDRDGMNTEAFF. CDR3 sequence (DNA): TGTGCCAGTAGCGACAGGGATGGAATGAACACTGAAGCTTTCTTT.

The CDR3 sequence is CASTGGDSKQETQYF. In nucleotides, the CDR3 is TGTGCCAGCACTGGAGGGGACTCCAAACAAGAGACCCAGTACTTC. The genes are TRBV6-4 and TRBJ2-5, with D perhaps TRBD2 (6 bases). The CDR3 is made up of 15 amino acids. CDR1 MRHNA and CDR2 SNTAGT come from the germline V gene. Trimming took off 7 bases at V and 2 bases at J, with 17 bases between the two ends.

Details on this clone: This sample includes further DNA sequences coding for the same CDR3. The chain has TRBV5-1 and TRBJ2-7; TRBD1 matches at 10 bases. This CDR3 comprises 14 residues. Germline CDR1 and CDR2: SGHRS and YFSETQ. V shed 4 bases and J 3 bases; nucleotides not matched to a gene: 4. The CDR3: CASSPGQGYYEQYF. DNA of the CDR3: TGCGCCAGCAGCCCGGGACAGGGGTACTACGAGCAGTACTTC.

The V call is TRBV12-2, the J call TRBJ2-7; the table's TRBD1 call for D was not verified on the DNA. TRBV12-2 is a recognized pseudogene. The CDR3 is 15 amino acids. The CDR3 loop reads CASRLGAEINYEQYF. The CDR3 DNA is TGTGCAAGTCGCTTAGGGGCAGAAATAAACTACGAGCAGTACTTC.

As to this clone: Within the sample, other DNA sequences also encode this same CDR3. CDR3 in amino acids: CASSVADRGYEQYF. The CDR3 DNA reads as TGTGCCAGCAGCGTTGCGGACAGGGGATACGAGCAGTACTTC. The genes are TRBV9 and TRBJ2-7; 9 bases are shared with TRBD1. The germline gives CDR1 SGDLS, CDR2 YYNGEE. CDR3 size: 14 residues. V shed 2 bases, J shed 4 bases, and the junction held 4 bases outside the gene matches.

This chain uses TRBV6-1 with TRBJ2-5; 9 nucleotides align to TRBD2. Germline assignment: CDR1 MNHNS and CDR2 SASEGT. The CDR3 length is 14 residues. V lost 8 bases to trimming and J lost 4 bases; unmatched junction nucleotides: 8. DNA for the CDR3: TGTGCCAGCCCCGGATATAGCGGGGGAGAGACCCAGTACTTC. This encodes CASPGYSGGETQYF.

As regards this clone: The junction does not match germline at one end; this may be a read error. The chain links TRBV6-5 to TRBJ2-3; 7 bases are a match to TRBD2. The CDR3 has 15 amino acids. The germline gives CDR1 MNHEY, CDR2 SVGAGI. CDR3 DNA sequence: TGTGCCTGCAGATGGACTAGGGTTAGCACAGATACGCAGTATTTT. Protein: CACRWTRVSTDTQYF.

This chain joins TRBV4-3 and TRBJ2-1; no clear D. The germline gives CDR1 LGHNA, CDR2 YSLEER. This CDR3 is 14 amino acids long. V lost 4 bases and J 3 bases, leaving 10 bases between the germline ends. The CDR3 bases are TGCGCCAGCAGCCTACAGACGAACTACAATGAGCAGTTCTTC. Its translation: CASSLQTNYNEQFF.

The V call is TRBV11-2, the J call TRBJ2-1; 7 bases are shared with TRBD2. Germline CDR1 and CDR2: SGHAT and FQNNGV. The trim removed 5 bases at V and 2 bases at J, leaving 9 bases unmatched. The CDR3 has 16 amino acids. This chain's CDR3 is CASSIPSGYPYNEQFF. The CDR3 nucleotides are TGTGCCAGCAGCATCCCTAGCGGATACCCCTACAATGAGCAGTTCTTC.

V gene TRBV7-4 combines with J gene TRBJ2-7; tentatively, D is TRBD2 (6 bases). Germline CDR1 reads SGHVT; CDR2 reads SQSDAQ. Trimming shortened V by 5 bases and J by 2 bases, and 16 bases separated the two germline ends. There are 15 residues in the CDR3. CDR3 bases: TGTGCCAGCAGCCCCGGAGTCGGCGGGGCCTACGAGCAGTACTTC. Its protein is CASSPGVGGAYEQYF.

A word on this clone: The same CDR3 also results from other DNA sequences found in this sample. CDR3 sequence reads: CASSLGGGFYEQYF. In DNA, the CDR3 is TGTGCCAGCAGCTTGGGAGGGGGTTTTTACGAGCAGTACTTC. V is TRBV5-6 and J is TRBJ2-7; D might be TRBD1 (6 bases). Between the trimmed V and J ends, which lost 0 bases and 4 bases, there was a span of 11 bases. Per germline, CDR1 SGHDT and CDR2 YYEEEE. CDR3 length equals 14 residues.

The chain links TRBV4-3 to TRBJ2-7, with D perhaps assigned TRBD1 or TRBD2 (5 bases each). CDR1 is LGHNA and CDR2 is YSLEER in the germline V gene. The length of the CDR3 is 17 residues. The V end lost 0 bases, the J end lost 2 bases, and 17 bases lay between the germline ends. CDR3 coding DNA: TGCGCCAGCAGCCAAGATTTAATGGGGACGGCTACCTACGAGCAGTACTTC. This encodes CASSQDLMGTATYEQYF.

This clone was seen only once. Different DNA sequences within this sample yield the same CDR3. The chain employs TRBV27 and TRBJ2-7; D possibly corresponds to TRBD1 (6 bases). Germline loops: CDR1 MNHEY, CDR2 SMNVEV (reference sequence). V gave up 5 bases and J gave up 3 bases, with 17 bases separating them. This CDR3 contains 15 residues. The CDR3 bases are TGTGCCAGCAGTCCGGGTACAGGGCCGTTCTACGAGCAGTACTTC. This sequence encodes CASSPGTGPFYEQYF.

The chain has TRBV30 and TRBJ2-7, with 9 positions matching TRBD2. The germline V gene encodes CDR1 GTSNPN and CDR2 SVGIG (reference sequence). Trimming at V came to 2 bases and at J to 9 bases, leaving 8 bases not matched to a gene. The CDR3 length is 13 residues. The CDR3 DNA is TGTGCCTGGAGTACCTTAGCGGGAGACTGGCAGTACTTC. It codes for CAWSTLAGDWQYF.

The rearrangement links TRBV7-9 to TRBJ2-4, with 11 bases matching TRBD2. Germline V lookup: CDR1 SEHNR, CDR2 FQNEAQ (reference sequence). This CDR3 is 15 amino acids long. The ends lost 5 bases at V and 6 bases at J; junction bases unmatched: 6. The CDR3 region is CASSPQTSGVNIQYF. CDR3 coding DNA: TGTGCCAGCAGCCCCCAGACTAGCGGGGTAAACATTCAGTACTTC.

This rearrangement joins TRBV9 to TRBJ1-5, with 7 nucleotides matching TRBD1. The germline V gene encodes CDR1 SGDLS and CDR2 YYNGEE. The CDR3 spans 15 residues. V was clipped by 3 bases and J by 5 bases; unmatched bases: 8. The DNA for the CDR3 is TGTGCCAGCAGCGCAGACGGACAGGCATATCAGCCCCAGCATTTT. Its translation is CASSADGQAYQPQHF.